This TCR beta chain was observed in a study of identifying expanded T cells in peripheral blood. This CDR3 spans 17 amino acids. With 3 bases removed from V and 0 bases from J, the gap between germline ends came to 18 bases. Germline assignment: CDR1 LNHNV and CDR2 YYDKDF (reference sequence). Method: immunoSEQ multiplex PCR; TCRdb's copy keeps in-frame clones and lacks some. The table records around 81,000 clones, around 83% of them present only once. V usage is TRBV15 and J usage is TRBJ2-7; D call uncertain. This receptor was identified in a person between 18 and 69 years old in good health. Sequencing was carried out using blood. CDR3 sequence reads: CATSRGRTSAPSYEQYF. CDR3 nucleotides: TGTGCCACCAGCAGGGGCCGGACCTCCGCACCCTCCTACGAGCAGTACTTC.